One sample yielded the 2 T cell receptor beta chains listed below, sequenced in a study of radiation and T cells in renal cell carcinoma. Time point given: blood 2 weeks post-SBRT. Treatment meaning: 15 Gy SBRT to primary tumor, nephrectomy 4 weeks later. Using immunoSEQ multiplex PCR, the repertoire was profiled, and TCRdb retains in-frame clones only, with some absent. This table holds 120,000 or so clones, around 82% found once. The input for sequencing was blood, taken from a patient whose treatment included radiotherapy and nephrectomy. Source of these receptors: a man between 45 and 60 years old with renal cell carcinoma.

Written as DNA, the CDR3 is TGTGCCAGTAGTAGGACAGGGCAGACGGAGACCCAGTACTTC. Translation: CASSRTGQTETQYF. V and J are TRBV19 and TRBJ2-5, with 8 positions matching TRBD1. The V gene end was trimmed by 4 bases and the J gene end by 5 bases; junction bases not matched to a gene: 6. This CDR3 contains 14 residues. The germline CDR1 and CDR2 sequences are LNHDA and SQIVND (reference sequence).

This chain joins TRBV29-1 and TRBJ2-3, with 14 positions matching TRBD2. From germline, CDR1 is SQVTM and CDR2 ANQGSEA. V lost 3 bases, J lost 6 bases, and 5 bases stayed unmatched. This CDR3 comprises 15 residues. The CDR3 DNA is TGCAGCGTTGACGGGACTAGCGGGGGCGGGGATACGCAGTATTTT. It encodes CSVDGTSGGGDTQYF.